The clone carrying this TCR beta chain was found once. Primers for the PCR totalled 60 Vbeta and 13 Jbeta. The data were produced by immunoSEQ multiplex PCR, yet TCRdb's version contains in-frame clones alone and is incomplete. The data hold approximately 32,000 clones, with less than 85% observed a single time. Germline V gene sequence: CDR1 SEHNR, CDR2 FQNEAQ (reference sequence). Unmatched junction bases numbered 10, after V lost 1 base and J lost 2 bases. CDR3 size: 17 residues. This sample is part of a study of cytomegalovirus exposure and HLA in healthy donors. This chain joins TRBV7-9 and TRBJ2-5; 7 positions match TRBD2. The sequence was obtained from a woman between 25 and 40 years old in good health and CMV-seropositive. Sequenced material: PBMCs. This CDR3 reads CASSLDPAGYGQETQYF. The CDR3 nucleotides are TGTGCCAGCAGCTTAGACCCAGCGGGGTACGGACAAGAGACCCAGTACTTC.